Many counts were recorded for the clone carrying this T cell receptor (beta chain). This sample was taken from a study of T cells in Graves' hyperthyroidism and ophthalmopathy. The overall study: At the time of initial diagnosis and before any treatment, peripheral blood was collected.

Amplification targeted TCR beta CDR3 regions from RNA transcripts. The HTBI primer set was used in a first-round RT-PCR of the TCR CDR3. TCRdb reanalysed the multiplex PCR reads using MiXCR and keeps one entry per CDR3 protein. The table shows a few hundred thousand distinct CDR3 sequences, with about 16% occurring only once. V lost 5 bases, J lost 4 bases, and 11 bases lay in between. Germline V gene data show CDR1 as MNHEY and CDR2 as SMNVEV (reference sequence). The CDR3 runs 13 residues. The sample comprised blood. The sequence derives from a woman in her forties with Graves' ophthalmopathy. The chain employs TRBV27 and TRBJ2-5, with unresolved D. CDR3 DNA: TGTGCCAGCAGTGGCGGCATCGGAGAGACCCAGTACTTC. It yields the protein CASSGGIGETQYF.